This T cell receptor (beta chain) is drawn from a study of blood T cell repertoires in COVID-19. Whole-study context: T cells, B-cell-depleted T cells, or PBMCs provided the cDNA or gDNA that served as material.

Original processing methods: Estimation of nucleated cell counts was performed using reference gene primer amplification. This table comes from immunoSEQ multiplex PCR, and its TCRdb copy is limited to in-frame clones, with some not included. The V and J calls and clone size are taken from that table; D and trimming were inferred from the DNA. The repertoire consists of 150,000 to 200,000 clones, with approximately 79% occurring once and the leading ten covering 2.5% to 3%. This TCR was recovered from a woman older than 75 with acute or convalescent COVID-19. Sequences were obtained from peripheral blood.

The CDR3 sequence is CASSLARDQPQHF. As DNA, the CDR3 is TGTGCCAGCAGCCTCGCGCGGGATCAGCCCCAGCATTTT. The chain links TRBV7-2 to TRBJ1-5; D not certain. The germline CDR1 and CDR2 sequences are SGHTA and FQGNSA. The ends were cut back, 5 bases at V and 5 bases at J, with 10 bases in the middle. There are 13 residues in the CDR3.